This T cell receptor (beta chain) is from a study of blood T cells in healthy people across ages (dated by TCRdb to the mid-2010s). The study in broad terms: In model experiments, roughly one uniquely barcoded TCR beta cDNA molecule per two T cells was captured by template switching. Age-related changes in TCR beta repertoire diversity were measured in the study by deep sequencing normalized with unique cDNA molecular identifiers. Donors of different ages were randomly distributed across sequencing lanes to avoid experimental bias. The study analyzed two additional independent replicas of 1 million unique cDNA reads from the same blood draw for two donors, one aged 18 to 30 and one aged 80 or older. Donors were grouped into four age groups: young (average approximately 15 years), middle-aged (39), aged (62) and long-lived (less than 85). Here is what the overall study found, with its caveats: Conclusive comparison of naive and antigen-experienced compartments was prevented by the profiling of bulk unsorted PBMCs. The CMV infection status of donors was not known, potentially confounding age-related changes in expanded clonotypes. Observed TCR beta diversity per million T cells fell roughly linearly with age, and a significant reduction was already apparent by age around 36. Estimates of total diversity from one million sequenced T cells were regarded as lower bounds and underestimates. Compared with the aged group, more naive CD4+ T cells, fewer expanded clones and increased TCR diversity were shown by the long-lived group, suggesting age selection. The percentage of naive T cells measured by flow cytometry correlated strongly with observed TCR beta diversity.

Remarks on this clonotype: Its target antigen remains unknown. Within one base of it there is no much larger clone, and no base qualities were kept.

The approximately 39 donors, aged about 6 to 95 years, were systemically healthy Caucasian individuals from Russia. About 10 milliliters of peripheral blood were drawn from each donor into EDTA-treated Vacutainer tubes. Ficoll-Paque density-gradient centrifugation was used to isolate PBMCs, with at least 7 million per sample. Total RNA was extracted from PBMCs with Trizol reagent, with at least 5.5 micrograms obtained per sample. The percentages of naive CD45RAhigh/CD27high T cells were determined by flow cytometry on a PBMC aliquot from every donor. Inclusive of the bounding cysteine and phenylalanine, the CDR3 is 13 residues long. Only CDR3 DNA remains: 39 bases, in frame from the first base. Trimming accounts for 7 bases at V and 7 bases at J, while the number of junction bases matched to no gene is 3. From a lookup of the germline V gene, CDR1 and CDR2 are SNHLY and FYNNEI. The receptor library was made with 5' RACE. Sequencing was performed on an Illumina HiSeq 2500. A second PCR of roughly 6 to 11 cycles was run with a J-beta primer mix and a sample-barcoded 5' primer. A unique molecular identifier was introduced onto each TCR beta cDNA molecule by a template-switch 5' adaptor carrying 12 random nucleotides. At least 2.5 million CDR3-containing paired-end reads were obtained from each sample. The Mint cDNA synthesis kit, primed by a TRBC-specific oligonucleotide, was used to synthesize first-strand cDNA from all RNA. Following uracil-DNA glycosylase treatment, all cDNA underwent a first 18-cycle PCR with the universal primers M1SS and BC2_uni_R. Turning to the authors' computational methods: For normalization, 1 million high-quality reads were randomly selected from each sample, with every read carrying a distinct molecular identifier. Instead of being binned into consensus sequences, reads that shared molecular identifiers were thrown out. CDR3 identification, clonotype clustering and error correction used MiTCR with a Q25 quality threshold and the strictest error-elimination algorithm. A nonparametric unseen species model with Euler transformation was used to estimate a lower bound on total TCR beta diversity. Through fastp at Q25 and MiXCR, TCRdb rebuilt clones from the public reads, retaining in-frame beta chains. For every CDR3 protein sequence, its rows merge into one entry that carries the most common genes and DNA. The V and J calls were not made by the authors but by TCRdb's processing. For this sample there are some 880,000 distinct CDR3 sequences; 35% to 40% appear just once. The ten largest clonotypes hold 10% to 15% of the sample.

The rearrangement joined TRBV2 to TRBJ1-6, with 8 middle bases fitting TRBD1. Sequenced sample: blood. The receptor was derived from a man between 18 and 35 years old in good health. The DNA reads TGTGCCAGCAAAACAGGGGGAAATTCACCCCTCCACTTT. It translates as CASKTGGNSPLHF.